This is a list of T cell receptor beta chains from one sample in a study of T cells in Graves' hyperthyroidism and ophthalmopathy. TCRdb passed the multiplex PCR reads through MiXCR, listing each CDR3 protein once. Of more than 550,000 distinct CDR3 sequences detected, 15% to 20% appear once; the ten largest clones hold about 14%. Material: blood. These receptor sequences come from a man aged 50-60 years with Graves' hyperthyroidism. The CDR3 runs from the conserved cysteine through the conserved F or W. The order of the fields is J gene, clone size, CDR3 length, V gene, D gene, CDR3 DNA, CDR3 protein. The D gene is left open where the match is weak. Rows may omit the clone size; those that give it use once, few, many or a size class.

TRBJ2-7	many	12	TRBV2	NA	TGTGCCAGCAGGCAGGGTGGGTACGAGCAGTACTTC	CASRQGGYEQYF
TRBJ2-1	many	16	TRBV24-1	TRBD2	TGTGCCACCAGTGATTTAGAGTCTAGCGGGAGGGCAGAGCAGTTCTTC	CATSDLESSGRAEQFF
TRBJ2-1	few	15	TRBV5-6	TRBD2	TGTGCCAGCAGCTTACAACTAGCGGGGATCAATGAGCAGTTCTTC	CASSLQLAGINEQFF
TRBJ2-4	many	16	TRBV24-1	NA	TGTGCCACCAGTGATGGAGGGCGCCTAGCCAAAAACATTCAGTACTTC	CATSDGGRLAKNIQYF
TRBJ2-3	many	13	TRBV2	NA	TGTGCCAGCAGGGCGGCTAGCACAGATACGCAGTATTTT	CASRAASTDTQYF
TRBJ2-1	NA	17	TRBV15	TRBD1	TGTGCCACCAGCAGAGGTACTGGGACAGGGATTTACAATGAGCAGTTCTTC	CATSRGTGTGIYNEQFF
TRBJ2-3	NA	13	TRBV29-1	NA	TGCAGCGTTGATTACAGGGACACAGATACGCAGTATTTT	CSVDYRDTDTQYF
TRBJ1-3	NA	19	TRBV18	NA	TGTGTCAGCTCACCTCAACGGTACCGGGCCCTCCACTCTGGAAACACCATATATTTT	CVSSPQRYRALHSGNTIYF
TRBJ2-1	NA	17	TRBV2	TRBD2	TGTGCCAGCGGTGGGGCTAGCGGGGTAGTCTCCTACAATGAGCAGTTCTTC	CASGGASGVVSYNEQFF
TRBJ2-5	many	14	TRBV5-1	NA	TGCGCCAGCAGCCAGAGGCTGGTCGGGGAGACCCAGTACTTC	CASSQRLVGETQYF
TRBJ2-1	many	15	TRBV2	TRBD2	TGTGCCAGCACCATAGCACTAGCGGGTAACAATGAGCAGTTCTTC	CASTIALAGNNEQFF
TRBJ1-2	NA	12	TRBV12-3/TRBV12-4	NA	TGTGCCAGCAGTTCTCGGGACGGCCTCTACACCTTC	CASSSRDGLYTF
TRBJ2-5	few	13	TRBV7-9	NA	TGTGCCAGCAGCGTATTCGGGGGGCGGCCTCAGTACTTC	CASSVFGGRPQYF
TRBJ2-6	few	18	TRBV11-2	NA	TGTGCCAGCAGCTTAGATCGGGGCCTAAGCTCTGGGGCCAACGTCCTGACTTTC	CASSLDRGLSSGANVLTF
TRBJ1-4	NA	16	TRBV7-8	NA	TGTGCCAGCAGCTTAGACGGCCTTGGAACTAATGAAAAACTGTTTTTT	CASSLDGLGTNEKLFF
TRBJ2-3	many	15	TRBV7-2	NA	TGTGCCAGCAGCTTAGAATCTAGATCCACAGATACGCAGTATTTT	CASSLESRSTDTQYF
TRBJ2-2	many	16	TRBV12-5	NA	TGTGCTAGTGGTTTCACGACAGGGAGGAGCACCGGGGAGCTGTTTTTT	CASGFTTGRSTGELFF
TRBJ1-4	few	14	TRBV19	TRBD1	TGTGCCACCGCCTACGGGACAGTTAATGAAAAACTGTTTTTT	CATAYGTVNEKLFF
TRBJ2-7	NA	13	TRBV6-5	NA	TGTGCCAGCAGTTACGGGACGCAGTACGAGCAGTACTTC	CASSYGTQYEQYF
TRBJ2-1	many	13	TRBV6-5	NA	TGTGCCAGCAGTTACTCACCCTACAATGAGCAGTTCTTC	CASSYSPYNEQFF
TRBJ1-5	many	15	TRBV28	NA	TGTGCCAGCAGGGCGGGAGCAAGTAGCAATCAGCCCCAGCATTTT	CASRAGASSNQPQHF
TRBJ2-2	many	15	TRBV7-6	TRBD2	TGTGCCAGCAGCTCCGAGCCGGGACTAGCGAAGGAGCTGTTTTTT	CASSSEPGLAKELFF
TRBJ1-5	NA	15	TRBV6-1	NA	TGTGCCTCACGGACGGGGCAGGGATACAATCAGCCCCAGCATTTT	CASRTGQGYNQPQHF
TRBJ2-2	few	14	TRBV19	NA	TGTGCCAGTAGTAGTCGCCGGGCACCCGGGGAGCTGTTTTTT	CASSSRRAPGELFF
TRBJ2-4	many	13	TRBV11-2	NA	TGTGCCAGCAGCTTAGGTGCAGAAAACATTCAGTACTTC	CASSLGAENIQYF
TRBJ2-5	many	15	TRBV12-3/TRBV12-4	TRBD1	TGTGCCAGCAGTGCGCCGGGACAGGGGAAAGAGACCCAGTACTTC	CASSAPGQGKETQYF
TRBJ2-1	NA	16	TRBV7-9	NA	TGTGCCAGCAGCTTCGTGGGGGACTTACCCCACGGTGAGCAGTTCTTC	CASSFVGDLPHGEQFF
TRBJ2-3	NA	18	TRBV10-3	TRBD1	TGTGCCAGTACACCGGGACAGGGGGCGCAAGAGGGGGCAGATACGCAGTATTTT	CASTPGQGAQEGADTQYF
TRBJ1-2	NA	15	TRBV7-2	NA	TGTGCCAGCAGCTTAAATATCTGGGATTTCTATGGCTACACCTTC	CASSLNIWDFYGYTF
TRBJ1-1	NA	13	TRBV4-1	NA	TGCGCCAGCAGCCAAGTACAGGGCGTTGAAGCTTTCTTT	CASSQVQGVEAFF